What follows are 7 T cell receptor beta chains derived from one specimen sequenced in a study of cytomegalovirus exposure and HLA in healthy donors. It was with 60 Vbeta and 13 Jbeta primers that the PCR ran. This table comes from immunoSEQ multiplex PCR, and its TCRdb copy is limited to in-frame clones, with some not included. The table has 150,000 to 200,000 clones, approximately 84% seen once. The material sequenced was PBMCs. The receptors come from a girl between 5 and 17 years old in good health and CMV-seropositive.

The V and J genes are TRBV19 and TRBJ1-1; 7 nucleotides align to TRBD1. Trimming at V came to 7 bases and at J to 5 bases, leaving 7 bases not matched to a gene. CDR3 length: 13 amino acids. Germline CDR1 reads LNHDA; CDR2 reads SQIVND (reference sequence). CDR3 coding DNA: TGTGCCAGTAAGGAGGGGGCATGGACTGAAGCTTTCTTT. Translating it yields CASKEGAWTEAFF.

This clone was observed once. J is TRBJ2-1 and V is TRBV18, with 8 bases lining up with TRBD2. Germline CDR1 is KGHSH and CDR2 is LQKENI. The CDR3 runs 15 residues. V trimming: 6 bases; J trimming: 10 bases; junction bases outside the gene matches: 14. The CDR3 is CASSPLRGDYMEQFF. Written as DNA, the CDR3 is TGTGCCAGCTCGCCTTTGCGGGGGGATTATATGGAGCAGTTCTTC.

V and J are TRBV4-1 and TRBJ1-2, with D possibly being TRBD1 (5 bases). Germline values: CDR1 MGHRA, CDR2 YSYEKL. The germline V and J ends were trimmed by 5 bases and 1 base, with 14 bases remaining between them. The CDR3 is 15 amino acids. The chain's CDR3 is CASSGRNQGNYGYTF. The DNA for the CDR3 is TGCGCCAGCAGCGGCCGGAATCAGGGTAACTATGGCTACACCTTC.

The rearrangement uses TRBV19 and TRBJ1-5, with 8 bases that match TRBD1. Trimming cost V 1 base and J 5 bases; bases outside gene matches: 10. This CDR3 is 17 amino acids long. In germline, CDR1 is LNHDA, CDR2 SQIVND (reference sequence). The CDR3 reads CASSIGGLGTGHQPQHF. CDR3 bases: TGTGCCAGTAGTATAGGTGGACTCGGGACAGGCCATCAGCCCCAGCATTTT.

The sample holds a few counts of this clone. A read error may produce the germline difference seen at one junction end. This chain joins TRBV7-9 and TRBJ2-2, with D tentatively TRBD2 (6 bases). CDR3 size: 16 residues. Per germline, CDR1 SEHNR and CDR2 FQNEAQ (reference sequence). The CDR3 DNA reads TGTTCCAGCAGCCAGCGGGCACTCGCGAACACCGGGGAGCTGTTTTTT. It translates to CSSSQRALANTGELFF.

This clone was seen once. The V call is TRBV5-6, the J call TRBJ2-7; D possibly corresponds to TRBD2 (6 bases). Trimming took off 4 bases at V and 0 bases at J, with 11 bases between the two ends. The CDR3 spans 14 residues. The germline gives CDR1 SGHDT, CDR2 YYEEEE. CDR3: CASSGDWGSYEQYF. The CDR3 DNA follows: TGTGCCAGCAGCGGGGACTGGGGCTCCTACGAGCAGTACTTC. Full variable domain (rest looked up from reference TRBV5-6 and TRBJ2-7): DAGVTQSPTHLIKTRGQQVTLRCSPKSGHDTVSWYQQALGQGPQFIFQYYEEEERQRGNFPDRFSGHQFPNYSSELNVNALLLGDSALYLCASSGDWGSYEQYFGPGTRLTVT.

As for this clone: The junction departs from the called germline gene at one end, perhaps through a read error. J is TRBJ2-7 and V is TRBV30; TRBD2 agrees at 7 bases. The CDR3 spans 11 residues. Germline V CDR1 and CDR2: GTSNPN, SVGIG (reference sequence). CDR3: CAWRGGELVRF. The CDR3 DNA reads TGTGCCTGGAGGGGGGGGGAGCTCGTCAGGTTC.